The present T cell receptor beta chain was sequenced within a study of shared clonotypes between healthy human individuals. Turning to the study itself: Aged 18 to 49, the donors were two women and three men.

Some clones are missing from TCRdb's copy, which holds only in-frame ones; the method was immunoSEQ multiplex PCR. The sample includes 1,500,000 or so clones, around 98.5% of them seen just once. The healthy adult donors were HIV-negative and reported no recent acute infections or vaccinations. Naive CD4+ cells were CD45RA-selected; the remaining cells were memory. V lost 6 bases to trimming and J lost 4 bases, with 4 bases between them. Germline V gene data show CDR1 as MNHEY and CDR2 as SMNVEV (reference sequence). The CDR3 runs to 11 residues. The receptor was isolated from a man under 40 in good health. The sample taken for sequencing was naive CD4+ T cells sorted from blood. The subset is: CD45RA+ positively selected. V usage is TRBV27 and J usage is TRBJ1-3; D unclear. The CDR3 sequence: CASRMGNTIYF. The CDR3 DNA sequence: TGTGCCAGCAGAATGGGAAACACCATATATTTT.